The source of this T cell receptor beta chain is a study of blood T cell repertoires in COVID-19. Study-wide context: There were acute and convalescent COVID-19 samples, and they came from the United States, Italy and Spain. From T cells, B-cell-depleted T cells, or PBMCs came the material, which was cDNA or gDNA.

In the authors' workflow: Estimates of nucleated cell counts were drawn from the amplification of reference gene primers. The repertoire was sequenced with immunoSEQ multiplex PCR; TCRdb's copy has only in-frame clones and lacks some. Clone size and V and J calls were adopted from that table, with D and trimming inferred from the DNA. Of about 74,000 clones detected, less than 85% appear once; the ten largest clones hold roughly 15%. This clone was picked up a small number of times. The J segment lost 0 bases and the V segment lost 5 bases, leaving 7 bases of the junction unmatched. CDR1 and CDR2 from the germline V gene are LNHDA and SQIVND (reference sequence). The CDR3 has 17 amino acids.

The sample was peripheral blood. This sequence was found in a man between 65 and 85 years old with active or convalescent COVID-19. The chain joins TRBV19 to TRBJ1-5; 10 nucleotides align to TRBD1. CDR3: CASSVGQGFGSNQPQHF. In nucleotides, the CDR3 is TGTGCCAGTAGTGTGGGACAGGGGTTCGGTAGCAATCAGCCCCAGCATTTT.